This T cell receptor (beta chain) originates from a study of regulatory T cells in long-lasting Graves disease. Construction of the TCR beta libraries employed iRepertoire HTBI primers in conjunction with Arm-PCR of CDR3 regions. From the multiplex PCR reads, TCRdb called clonotypes with MiXCR, one entry per CDR3 protein. This sample carries 400,000 or so distinct CDR3 sequences, roughly a quarter of them seen once, and the ten largest clones take 26%. As to this clonotype: What it recognizes is unknown.

Time point in this sample: persistent/refractory GD, antithyroid drugs over 5 years with positive TRAb. PBMC RNA was the source of the TCR library. The EDTA tubes were filled with 7.5 to 9 milliliters of drawn peripheral blood. Study conclusions and caveats: The TCR repertoire of persistent Graves' patients was less diverse than that of newly diagnosed ones. With 2,500 to 3,500 shared public clonotypes, persistent patients exceeded new patients, who shared approximately 880.

Germline lookup yields CDR1 MNHEY and CDR2 SVGAGI. Losses at the gene ends were 0 bases for V and 2 bases for J; bases not matched to a gene: 2. CDR3 size: 15 residues. Specimen: peripheral blood mononuclear cells (PBMCs), collected when the disease was refractory, from a patient treated with antithyroid drugs. This chain connects TRBV6-5 to TRBJ2-5; 8 bases align to TRBD2. The receptor comes from a female donor with Graves disease. The CDR3 sequence: CASSYSGTRQETQYF. The CDR3 nucleotides read TGTGCCAGCAGTTACTCGGGGACTAGACAAGAGACCCAGTACTTC.